This record covers a single T cell receptor beta chain. Its specificity is not known. The source of the sample is a study of blood T cells in healthy people across ages. CDR1 SGHTA and CDR2 FQGNSA come from the germline V gene. CDR3 length: 14 residues. A second PCR of roughly 7 to 11 cycles used a sample-barcoded 5' primer and a J-beta primer mix. MiXCR, run by TCRdb on the 5' RACE reads, gives a single entry per CDR3 protein. The sample includes about a million distinct CDR3 sequences, roughly half of them seen just once. Whole-study results and caveats: Long-lived and aged donors differed, with more naive CD4+ cells and higher diversity in the long-lived.

The sample consisted of blood. The receptor comes from an older woman in good health. The chain employs TRBV7-2 and TRBJ2-4, with D perhaps matching TRBD2 (6 bases). The assigned J gene may be wrong: the sequence end matches TRBJ2-7 better. The CDR3: CASSATGLFDEQYF. The CDR3 DNA is TGTGCCAGCAGCGCAACGGGACTTTTCGACGAGCAGTACTTC.